The 21 T cell receptor beta chains given below trace back to one sample, sequenced in a study of OX40 agonist ivuxolimab in advanced cancers. Method: immunoSEQ multiplex PCR; TCRdb's copy keeps in-frame clones and lacks some. The table records about 81,000 clones, about 88% of them present only once. Specimen: CD4+ or CD8+ T cells sorted from blood, collected in a trial of the OX40 agonist ivuxolimab. These receptors were collected from an adult with an advanced solid tumor such as melanoma, head and neck, liver or kidney cancer.

The V call is TRBV6-5, the J call TRBJ2-7, with D unclear. The V end lost 4 bases, the J end lost 4 bases, and 8 bases lay between the germline ends. Germline CDR1 reads MNHEY; CDR2 reads SVGAGI. The CDR3 loop spans 12 amino acids. This CDR3 reads CASSSTEYEQYF. The DNA for the CDR3 is TGTGCCAGCAGTTCAACCGAATACGAGCAGTACTTC.

CDR3 sequence reads: CASSPAGETDTQYF. DNA of the CDR3: TGTGCCAGCAGCCCCGCGGGGGAAACAGATACGCAGTATTTT. The rearrangement links TRBV28 to TRBJ2-3, with TRBD2 matching over 7 bases. The CDR3 spans 14 residues. Germline V gene lookup returns CDR1 MDHEN and CDR2 SYDVKM. V trimming: 6 bases; J trimming: 3 bases; junction bases outside the gene matches: 6.

This clone has a handful of counts. The chain uses TRBV7-8 and TRBJ1-5; D perhaps matches TRBD1 (6 bases). Germline CDR1 and CDR2: SGHVS and FQNEAQ. The CDR3 loop spans 15 amino acids. Trimming took 9 bases from V and 6 from J, leaving 21 bases between them. The CDR3 DNA reads TGTGCCAGTAGCACGAGGGGGGATTTCGCTCAGCCCCAGCATTTT. It codes for CASSTRGDFAQPQHF.

The CDR3 DNA is TGTGCCAGCAGCCCCAGACCTAAAGAGACCCAGTACTTC. Translated, it gives CASSPRPKETQYF. The rearrangement uses TRBV14 and TRBJ2-5; D unclear. This CDR3 spans 13 amino acids. V was cut by 4 bases and J by 3 bases, with 9 bases left in between. Germline CDR1 is SGHDN and CDR2 is FVKESK.

For this clone: One end of the junction fails to match germline, which may point to a read error. J is TRBJ2-2 and V is TRBV7-7; the match to TRBD2 covers 9 bases. The CDR3 has 15 amino acids. The germline gives CDR1 SSHAT, CDR2 FNYEAQ (reference sequence). For the CDR3, the DNA is TGTGCTAGCAGTTTAGGGCTAGCGGGGTCCGGGGAGCTGTTTTTT. Amino acids: CASSLGLAGSGELFF.

The gene calls are TRBV7-2 and TRBJ2-3; 9 positions agree with TRBD2. J lost 4 bases, V lost 0 bases, and 5 bases had no gene match. This CDR3 region has 16 residues. Germline assignment: CDR1 SGHTA and CDR2 FQGNSA. In nucleotides, the CDR3 is TGTGCCAGCAGCTTAGCGGCTAGCGGGGCGGCAGATACGCAGTATTTT. Translating gives CASSLAASGAADTQYF.

This chain connects TRBV6-4 to TRBJ2-3; D gene unclear. The CDR3 loop spans 14 amino acids. Trimming took 0 bases from V and 4 from J, leaving 8 bases between them. Germline CDR1 is MRHNA and CDR2 is SNTAGT. The CDR3 region has the DNA TGTGCCAGCAGTGACTCGAGTCATCCAGATACGCAGTATTTT. Its protein is CASSDSSHPDTQYF.

The chain joins TRBV7-9 to TRBJ1-1; a possible D gene is TRBD1 (5 bases). Germline lookup yields CDR1 SEHNR and CDR2 FQNEAQ (reference sequence). The CDR3 has 13 residues. Trimming pared 3 bases from V and 3 bases from J, leaving 8 bases between. For the CDR3, the DNA is TGTGCCAGCAGCTTCGGACAAGACACTGAAGCTTTCTTT. Translated: CASSFGQDTEAFF.

The J gene is TRBJ2-5, the V gene TRBV5-1, with D possibly TRBD2 on 6 matching bases. The CDR3 is made up of 14 amino acids. V lost 4 bases and J lost 4, with 14 bases in between. Per germline, CDR1 SGHRS and CDR2 YFSETQ. The CDR3 DNA sequence: TGCGCCAGCAGCGCGACTAGTGGGGGAGAGACCCAGTACTTC. It specifies CASSATSGGETQYF.

The chain employs TRBV11-3 and TRBJ2-2; D gene unclear. This CDR3 region has 14 residues. Germline V gene data show CDR1 as SGHNT and CDR2 as YENEEA. Trimming shortened V by 2 bases and J by 4 bases, and 8 bases separated the two germline ends. The CDR3: CASSLRESTGELFF. CDR3 DNA: TGTGCCAGCAGCTTAAGAGAGAGCACCGGGGAGCTGTTTTTT.

CDR3 in DNA: TGCGCCAGCAGCCAATCCACGGGTGGAAACACCATATATTTT. It yields the protein CASSQSTGGNTIYF. J is TRBJ1-3 and V is TRBV4-1, with unresolved D. Trimming cost V 2 bases and J 3 bases, with 8 bases left between them. Looked up from germline, CDR1 is MGHRA and CDR2 is YSYEKL. CDR3 length equals 14 residues.

CDR3 protein: CASSPNGPNEKLFF. The CDR3 DNA sequence: TGTGCCAGCTCACCGAATGGGCCTAATGAAAAACTGTTTTTT. The genes are TRBV18 and TRBJ1-4; D remains unclear. The germline CDR1 and CDR2 sequences are KGHSH and LQKENI. The CDR3 covers 14 residues. V lost 3 bases and J 3 bases, leaving 8 bases between the germline ends. Variable domain in full (rest from reference TRBV18 and TRBJ1-4): NAGVMQNPRHLVRRRGQEARLRCSPMKGHSHVYWYRQLPEEGLKFMVYLQKENIIDESGMPKERFSAEFPKEGPSILRIQQVVRGDSAAYFCASSPNGPNEKLFFGSGTQLSVL.

V and J are TRBV5-4 and TRBJ2-2, with 11 bases lining up with TRBD2. Germline CDR1 is SGHNT and CDR2 is YYREEE (reference sequence). CDR3 length equals 15 residues. V shed 3 bases, J shed 7 bases, and the junction held 5 bases outside the gene matches. The CDR3 loop reads CASSSSGGPNGELFF. CDR3 sequence (DNA): TGTGCCAGCAGCTCTAGCGGGGGGCCTAACGGGGAGCTGTTTTTT.

The chain carries TRBV10-2 and TRBJ1-2; D remains ambiguous. Trimming shortened V by 0 bases and J by 7 bases, and 12 bases separated the two germline ends. This CDR3 has 14 amino acids. Germline CDR1 is WSHSY and CDR2 is SAAADI. Here the CDR3 DNA reads TGCGCCAGCAGTGAGTCGGGAAGGAGTCCTGGCTACACCTTC. This translates into CASSESGRSPGYTF.

The rearrangement uses TRBV14 and TRBJ1-2; D remains ambiguous. This CDR3 is built from 14 residues. Germline V lookup: CDR1 SGHDN, CDR2 FVKESK. The V and J ends lost 0 bases and 8 bases respectively, with 13 bases between them. The DNA for the CDR3 is TGTGCCAGCAGCCAAGATCGAGGGCGGTTCGGCTACACCTTC. It encodes CASSQDRGRFGYTF.

The chain carries TRBV5-1 and TRBJ1-3; D ambiguous. Germline V gene sequence: CDR1 SGHRS, CDR2 YFSETQ. The CDR3 spans 12 residues. Trimming shortened V by 0 bases and J by 10 bases, and 8 bases separated the two germline ends. CDR3 region: CASSLEGATIYF. The CDR3, as DNA: TGCGCCAGCAGCTTGGAGGGAGCGACCATATATTTT.

Here the CDR3 reads CASSWLGGNTGELFF. DNA of the CDR3: TGCGCCAGCAGCTGGCTGGGGGGCAACACCGGGGAGCTGTTTTTT. The chain has TRBV5-1 and TRBJ2-2; possibly TRBD1 or TRBD2 for D (6 bases each). Germline-derived CDR1 and CDR2 are SGHRS and YFSETQ. The CDR3 extends over 15 amino acids. V was shortened by 3 bases and J by 2 bases, with 11 bases between the two germline ends.

This chain connects TRBV10-3 to TRBJ1-6; D remains ambiguous. The CDR3 contains 14 residues. V was trimmed by 6 bases and J by 12 bases, leaving 18 bases between them. Germline V gene lookup returns CDR1 ENHRY and CDR2 SYGVKD. DNA of the CDR3: TGTGCCATCAGCGTGACACCTCAGGAGGAACCCCTCCACTTT. Translated, it gives CAISVTPQEEPLHF.

This clone was observed a few times. The gene calls are TRBV7-2 and TRBJ1-5, with 7 nucleotides matching TRBD1. V gave up 3 bases and J gave up 5 bases; unmatched junction bases: 7. Germline CDR1 is SGHTA and CDR2 is FQGNSA. The CDR3 sequence is 15 residues long. This CDR3 reads CASSFVRDSYQPQHF. CDR3 nucleotide sequence: TGTGCCAGCAGCTTCGTCCGGGACAGTTATCAGCCCCAGCATTTT.

V and J are TRBV7-3 and TRBJ2-3, with D tentatively TRBD1 or TRBD2 (5 bases each). The germline V and J ends were trimmed by 5 bases and 4 bases, with 10 bases remaining between them. The CDR3 totals 13 residues. In germline, CDR1 is SGHTA, CDR2 FQGTGA. The CDR3 DNA reads as TGTGCCAGCAGCCCGGGACCGCCAGATACGCAGTATTTT. Its translation is CASSPGPPDTQYF.

V and J are TRBV18 and TRBJ2-3, with 8 bases fitting TRBD2. V gave up 0 bases and J gave up 1 base; unmatched junction bases: 3. Germline CDR1 KGHSH, CDR2 LQKENI. The CDR3 has 16 amino acids. CDR3: CASSPPPGLGTDTQYF. The CDR3 DNA reads TGTGCCAGCTCACCACCGCCGGGACTAGGCACAGATACGCAGTATTTT.